This is a list of T cell receptor beta chains from one sample in a study of T cell repertoires in cytomegalovirus infection. TCRdb reprocessed the reads with MiXCR, giving one entry per CDR3 protein. The sample has tens of thousands of distinct CDR3 sequences; 20% are singletons. These receptors are not linked to any known antigen. The material was CD8+ T cells from cultured PBMCs, obtained from culture after CMV antigen stimulation. Source of these receptors: a human donor in good health (CMV status not recorded). Some clones in this sample may be carry-over from other donors' samples. Each CDR3 is given with its conserved first and last residue. Each record gives: D gene, J gene, V gene, clone size, CDR3 protein, CDR3 DNA. D genes are given only for firm matches. Not every row has a clone size; where given, it reads once, few, many or a size class.

>TRBD1|TRBJ2-5|TRBV7-9|.
CASSPRTGLGMKTQYF
TGTGCCAGCAGCCCACGGACAGGATTGGGTATGAAGACCCAGTACTTC
>.|TRBJ1-5|TRBV7-6|.
CASSLGQSDNQPQHF
TGTGCCAGCAGCTTAGGTCAGTCCGACAATCAGCCCCAGCATTTT
>.|TRBJ1-2|TRBV27|.
CASRSRTGANYGYTF
TGTGCCAGCAGATCACGGACGGGAGCTAACTATGGCTACACCTTC
>.|TRBJ1-2|TRBV7-9|few
CASSTRDGYTF
TGTGCCAGCAGCACCAGGGATGGCTACACCTTC
>.|TRBJ2-3|TRBV7-2|.
CASSPGLPPDTQYF
TGTGCCAGCAGCCCGGGACTCCCCCCAGATACGCAGTATTTT
>.|TRBJ2-1|TRBV14|.
CASSQARNEQFF
TGTGCCAGCAGCCAAGCGAGAAATGAGCAGTTCTTC
>.|TRBJ2-5|TRBV2|.
CASIGSRSLQETQYF
TGTGCCAGCATAGGGAGTAGAAGCCTACAAGAGACCCAGTACTTC
>TRBD2|TRBJ2-5|TRBV9|few
CASSVGGGPETQYF
TGTGCCAGCAGCGTGGGCGGGGGGCCTGAGACCCAGTACTTC
>.|TRBJ2-1|TRBV27|.
CASSPLDGSYNEQFF
TGTGCCAGCAGTCCTTTGGACGGATCCTACAATGAGCAGTTCTTC
>TRBD2|TRBJ2-1|TRBV7-9|.
CASRPRGGINEQFF
TGTGCCAGCAGACCGCGGGGGGGGATCAATGAGCAGTTCTTC
>.|TRBJ1-4|TRBV13|few
CASSLGRRINEKLFF
TGTGCCAGCAGCTTAGGACGACGGATTAATGAAAAACTGTTTTTT
>TRBD1|TRBJ1-2|TRBV5-1|.
CASSVGTVVTF
TGCGCCAGCAGCGTGGGGACAGTGGTTACCTTC
>.|TRBJ2-7|TRBV6-1|once
CASNRGAGYF
TGTGCCAGCAATCGAGGGGCGGGGTACTTC
>.|TRBJ2-7|TRBV7-9|many
CASTVGGSYEQYF
TGTGCCAGCACCGTGGGGGGCTCCTACGAGCAGTACTTC
>.|TRBJ1-2|TRBV20-1|.
CSARAPIEEGGNYGYTF
TGCAGTGCTAGAGCACCCATAGAAGAAGGGGGGAACTATGGCTACACCTTC
>.|TRBJ2-2|TRBV7-6|.
CASSRAHGLFF
TGTGCCAGCAGCCGGGCCCATGGGTTGTTTTTT
>.|TRBJ1-5|TRBV5-5|many
CASSLGDGYSNQPQHF
TGTGCCAGCAGCTTGGGGGACGGGTATAGCAATCAGCCCCAGCATTTT
>.|TRBJ2-7|TRBV27|.
CASSCSTEQYF
TGTGCCAGCAGTTGCTCGACCGAGCAGTACTTC
>.|TRBJ2-5|TRBV6-2/TRBV6-3|.
CASISLLVQETQYF
TGTGCCAGCATCTCCCTGCTAGTCCAAGAGACCCAGTACTTC
>TRBD1|TRBJ2-7|TRBV13|few
CASSPKTGTGPSYEQYF
TGTGCCAGCAGCCCCAAAACCGGGACAGGGCCTTCCTACGAGCAGTACTTC
>.|TRBJ1-2|TRBV7-2|few
CASSLVVQSNYGYTF
TGTGCCAGCAGCTTAGTGGTTCAGAGTAACTATGGCTACACCTTC
>.|TRBJ2-7|TRBV7-9|.
CASSGTTYEQYF
TGTGCCAGCAGCGGGACCACCTACGAGCAGTACTTC
>.|TRBJ1-5|TRBV6-5|few
CASSFTGRGQPQHF
TGTGCCAGCAGCTTCACAGGGAGGGGTCAGCCCCAGCATTTT
>TRBD1|TRBJ2-3|TRBV6-6|once
CASSYPDRDPTDTQYF
TGTGCCAGCAGTTACCCCGACAGGGACCCCACAGATACGCAGTATTTT
>TRBD1|TRBJ2-7|TRBV5-1|few
CASSSGQGLLSYEQYF
TGCGCCAGCAGCTCCGGACAGGGCCTACTTTCCTACGAGCAGTACTTC
>.|TRBJ2-7|TRBV6-5|.
CASGGPKPYF
TGTGCCAGCGGGGGCCCCAAGCCGTACTTC
>.|TRBJ2-1|TRBV2|.
CASVSSTYSSYNEQFF
TGTGCCAGCGTCAGTTCCACCTACAGCTCCTACAATGAGCAGTTCTTC
>.|TRBJ1-1|TRBV2|few
CASTENTEAFF
TGTGCCAGTACAGAGAACACTGAAGCTTTCTTT
>.|TRBJ2-7|TRBV25-1|.
CASSEHGGGSYEQYF
TGTGCCAGCAGTGAGCATGGGGGTGGCTCCTACGAGCAGTACTTC
>.|TRBJ2-5|TRBV4-1|few
CASSQDHGAQETQYF
TGCGCCAGCAGCCAAGATCACGGGGCCCAAGAGACCCAGTACTTC
>.|TRBJ1-5|TRBV12-3/TRBV12-4|.
CASSLVAGGNQPQHF
TGTGCCAGCAGTTTAGTCGCGGGGGGCAATCAGCCCCAGCATTTT
>.|TRBJ1-1|TRBV19|few
CASSSRDITVGTEAFF
TGTGCCAGTAGTTCCCGGGACATAACAGTGGGAACTGAAGCTTTCTTT